This TCR beta chain was sequenced in a study of lymphopenia after photon versus proton radiotherapy. Findings and limits, study-wide: After the lymphocyte nadir, photon-treated repertoires showed oligoclonal expansion, especially of CD8+ Temra cells.

TCRdb keeps only in-frame clones here, not all; method: immunoSEQ multiplex PCR. Among around 18,000 clones listed, around 80% were seen once. Of note for this clone: Its target is not known.

Germline CDR1 SGHTA, CDR2 FQGTGA. Germline trimming cut 6 bases from V and 5 bases from J; bases unmatched to any gene: 5. The CDR3 loop spans 14 amino acids. Sequenced material: peripheral blood, taken from a patient treated with proton-based radiotherapy. The source is an older man with pancreatic cancer. The V call is TRBV7-3, the J call TRBJ2-3; the match to TRBD2 covers 10 bases. The DNA of the CDR3 is TGTGCCAGCAGTACAGCGGGAGGGGGAGATACGCAGTATTTT. Its protein is CASSTAGGGDTQYF.